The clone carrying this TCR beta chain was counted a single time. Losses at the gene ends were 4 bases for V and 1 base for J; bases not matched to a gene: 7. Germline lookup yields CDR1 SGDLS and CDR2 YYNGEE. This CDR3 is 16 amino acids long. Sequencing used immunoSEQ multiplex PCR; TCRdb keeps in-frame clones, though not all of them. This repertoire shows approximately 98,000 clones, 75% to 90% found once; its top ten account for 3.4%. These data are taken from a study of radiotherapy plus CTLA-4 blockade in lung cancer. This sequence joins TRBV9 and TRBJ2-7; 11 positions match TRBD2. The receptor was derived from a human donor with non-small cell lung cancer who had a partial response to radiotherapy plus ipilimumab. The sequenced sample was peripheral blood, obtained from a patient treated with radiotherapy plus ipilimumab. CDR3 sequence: CASSPMVAGGSYEQYF. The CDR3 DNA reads TGTGCCAGCAGCCCCATGGTAGCGGGAGGGTCCTACGAGCAGTACTTC.